The text below deals with one TCR beta chain. V was clipped by 4 bases and J by 1 base, with 4 bases between them. This CDR3 has 12 residues. CDR1 and CDR2 (germline): SGHDN, FVKESK. Building of the TCR beta libraries involved iRepertoire HTBI primers and Arm-PCR of CDR3 regions. TCRdb used MiXCR to reprocess the multiplex PCR reads, holding one entry per CDR3 protein. The sample includes about 660,000 distinct CDR3 sequences, about 30% seen only once; the top ten take about two fifths. This sample was taken from a study of regulatory T cells in long-lasting Graves disease. Time point given: persistent/refractory GD, antithyroid drugs over 5 years with positive TRAb. The TCR library was made from RNA that had been extracted from PBMCs in TRIzol.

This receptor was obtained from a female donor with Graves disease. The starting material was peripheral blood mononuclear cells (PBMCs), obtained when the disease was refractory, from a patient treated with antithyroid drugs. The chain links TRBV14 to TRBJ1-2; D call uncertain. The DNA of the CDR3 is TGTGCCAGCAGCCCGGTTAACTATGGCTACACCTTC. Translation: CASSPVNYGYTF.